Below are 30 T cell receptor beta chains sequenced from a single sample in a study of regulatory T cells in long-lasting Graves disease. Time point defined: newly diagnosed GD, antithyroid drugs for less than 3 months. Extracted RNA from PBMCs served as the source of the TCR library. Building of the TCR beta libraries involved iRepertoire HTBI primers and Arm-PCR of CDR3 regions. TCRdb independently ran MiXCR on the multiplex PCR reads; one entry per CDR3 protein. Altogether about 470,000 distinct CDR3 sequences are present, roughly 15% being singletons, with the ten largest covering more than 9%. The same specimen was also included in a second study, on T cells in Graves' hyperthyroidism and ophthalmopathy.

The specimen was peripheral blood mononuclear cells (PBMCs), collected at new diagnosis, from a patient treated with antithyroid drugs. These receptors all stem from a man aged 35-49 years with Graves disease.

The table lists this clonotype with a few counts. The chain has TRBV6-2 or TRBV6-3 and TRBJ2-7, with D perhaps TRBD1 or TRBD2 (5 bases each). With 0 bases removed from V and 5 bases from J, the gap between germline ends came to 11 bases. Germline CDR1 and CDR2: MNHEY and SVGEGT. This CDR3 is 14 amino acids long. The CDR3 protein is CASSYSGAKDEQYF. CDR3 DNA sequence: TGTGCCAGCAGTTACTCCGGGGCCAAGGACGAGCAGTACTTC.

This clonotype was seen many times. V usage is TRBV11-3 and J usage is TRBJ2-1; 14 bases fit TRBD2. From germline, CDR1 is SGHNT and CDR2 YENEEA. The CDR3 totals 21 residues. The trim removed 5 bases at V and 5 bases at J, leaving 20 bases unmatched. The CDR3: CASSPSLRGLAGAIGDNEQFF. DNA for the CDR3: TGTGCCAGCAGCCCTAGTCTAAGGGGACTAGCGGGAGCAATAGGAGACAATGAGCAGTTCTTC.

This clonotype occurred many times. The J gene is TRBJ2-1, the V gene TRBV18, with D unresolved. The V gene lost 6 bases and the J gene lost 2 bases, with 17 bases spanning the gap. Germline CDR1 reads KGHSH; CDR2 reads LQKENI. CDR3 length: 16 residues. DNA of the CDR3: TGTGCCAGCTCGTCTTGGGTGCCAGGACCCTACAATGAGCAGTTCTTC. Translating gives CASSSWVPGPYNEQFF.

This clonotype was seen at least ten times. The chain carries TRBV6-4 and TRBJ2-3; D tentatively fits TRBD1 or TRBD2 (6 bases each). The CDR3 loop spans 14 amino acids. In germline, CDR1 is MRHNA, CDR2 SNTAGT. Between the trimmed V and J ends, which lost 2 bases and 4 bases, there was a span of 10 bases. This CDR3 is CASSDTGAADTQYF. Here the CDR3 DNA reads TGTGCCAGCAGTGACACGGGGGCGGCAGATACGCAGTATTTT.

There are many counts of this clonotype. The chain recombines TRBV11-3 with TRBJ2-3; tentative D call: TRBD2 (6 bases). Germline V lookup: CDR1 SGHNT, CDR2 YENEEA. This CDR3 has 14 amino acids. Trimming took off 6 bases at V and 4 bases at J, with 14 bases between the two ends. CDR3 amino acids: CASSKPGEADTQYF. CDR3 coding DNA: TGTGCCAGCAGTAAACCGGGAGAGGCAGATACGCAGTATTTT.

The rearrangement joins TRBV24-1 to TRBJ2-3; D uncertain. The CDR3 length is 12 residues. The germline CDR1 and CDR2 sequences are KGHDR and SFDVKD. V dropped 4 bases and J dropped 0 bases, with 1 base sitting between them. The CDR3 loop reads CATSESTDTQYF. The CDR3 DNA reads TGTGCCACCAGTGAGAGCACAGATACGCAGTATTTT.

This clonotype was seen ten or more times. The chain links TRBV20-1 to TRBJ2-3, with D possibly called TRBD1 or TRBD2 (5 bases each). This CDR3 is 16 amino acids long. Trimming removed 3 bases at V and 1 base at J, with 17 bases between. Germline V gene data show CDR1 as DFQATT and CDR2 as SNEGSKA (reference sequence). Here the CDR3 DNA reads TGCAGTGCTAGTAACTTAAAATGGGACGGCACAGATACGCAGTATTTT. The encoded protein is CSASNLKWDGTDTQYF.

This clonotype came up many times. The rearrangement uses TRBV28 and TRBJ2-7; 12 bases match TRBD1. Germline CDR1 reads MDHEN; CDR2 reads SYDVKM. V was pared by 5 bases and J by 6 bases, with 8 bases of the junction left unmatched. The CDR3 loop spans 15 amino acids. In DNA form, the CDR3 reads TGTGCCAGCAGTGCTCCGGGACAGGGGGCCGGCGAGCAGTACTTC. This translates into CASSAPGQGAGEQYF.

This clonotype was recorded a few times. The chain employs TRBV30 and TRBJ1-1; 8 nucleotides line up with TRBD1. Germline-derived CDR1 and CDR2 are GTSNPN and SVGIG (reference sequence). V was clipped by 2 bases and J by 5 bases; unmatched bases: 7. The CDR3 covers 14 residues. The CDR3 is CAWSRTGKWTEAFF. In DNA form, the CDR3 reads TGTGCCTGGAGTCGGACAGGGAAGTGGACTGAAGCTTTCTTT.

This clonotype was observed many times. V gene TRBV30 combines with J gene TRBJ2-1; no firm D call. Trimming took off 4 bases at V and 5 bases at J, with 12 bases between the two ends. Per the germline V gene, CDR1 is GTSNPN and CDR2 is SVGIG (reference sequence). This CDR3 is built from 13 residues. The CDR3 bases are TGTGCCTGGAAGGAGTCCAGCCACAATGAGCAGTTCTTC. Translation gives CAWKESSHNEQFF.

This clonotype appeared a few times. The CDR3 sequence is CSARDSRDSPPIQYF. CDR3 nucleotides: TGCAGTGCTAGAGATAGCCGAGACAGCCCTCCCATTCAGTACTTC. V and J are TRBV20-1 and TRBJ2-1, with a tentative D call TRBD1 (5 bases). The DNA end favors TRBJ2-4, so the J call may be wrong. The CDR3 has 15 amino acids. CDR1 is DFQATT and CDR2 is SNEGSKA in the germline V gene (reference sequence).

This clonotype was counted ten times or more. The V and J genes are TRBV18 and TRBJ2-7; D not certain. Germline CDR1 KGHSH, CDR2 LQKENI. Trimming removed 2 bases from V and 5 bases from J, with 16 bases in between. The CDR3 length is 15 residues. The CDR3 loop is CASSPSTTPGDEQYF. The CDR3 region has the DNA TGTGCCAGCTCACCATCAACCACTCCGGGTGACGAGCAGTACTTC.

The chain combines TRBV12-3 or TRBV12-4 with TRBJ2-3; tentatively, D is TRBD2 (6 bases). The V gene lost 3 bases and the J gene lost 1 base, with 14 bases spanning the gap. The CDR3 consists of 16 residues. The CDR3 DNA follows: TGTGCCAGCAGTTTTATGACGGGAGCGGGCACAGATACGCAGTATTTT. Encoded protein: CASSFMTGAGTDTQYF.

The chain recombines TRBV5-1 with TRBJ2-7; TRBD1 agrees at 11 bases. This CDR3 contains 14 residues. From germline, CDR1 is SGHRS and CDR2 YFSETQ. V trimming: 4 bases; J trimming: 3 bases; junction bases outside the gene matches: 3. The CDR3 loop is CASSAGQGDYEQYF. CDR3 nucleotide sequence: TGCGCCAGCAGCGCGGGACAGGGGGACTACGAGCAGTACTTC. Based on the CDR3 plus reference TRBV5-1 and TRBJ2-7, the full variable domain is KAGVTQTPRYLIKTRGQQVTLSCSPISGHRSVSWYQQTPGQGLQFLFEYFSETQRNKGNFPGRFSGRQFSNSRSEMNVSTLELGDSALYLCASSAGQGDYEQYFGPGTRLTVT.

This clonotype was seen repeatedly, ten times or more. The rearrangement joins TRBV28 to TRBJ2-7; D gene unclear. In germline, CDR1 is MDHEN, CDR2 SYDVKM. The CDR3 runs 13 residues. The V and J ends lost 7 bases and 4 bases respectively, with 14 bases between them. The CDR3 bases are TGTGCCAGCACACGACTCACGGATTACGAGCAGTACTTC. Translated: CASTRLTDYEQYF. The variable domain in full, with the rest retrieved from reference TRBV28 and TRBJ2-7, is DVKVTQSSRYLVKRTGEKVFLECVQDMDHENMFWYRQDPGLGLRLIYFSYDVKMKEKGDIPEGYSVSREKKERFSLILESASTNQTSMYLCASTRLTDYEQYFGPGTRLTVT.

This clonotype was seen ten or more times. The chain has TRBV2 and TRBJ2-7; 9 positions match TRBD2. Unmatched junction bases numbered 9, after V lost 4 bases and J lost 2 bases. This CDR3 is 16 amino acids long. Germline V gives CDR1 SNHLY, CDR2 FYNNEI. CDR3 loop: CASSGRAGGNPYEQYF. CDR3 bases: TGTGCCAGCAGTGGACGGGCGGGAGGGAACCCCTACGAGCAGTACTTC.

This clonotype appeared many times. The V and J genes are TRBV2 and TRBJ2-7; D may match TRBD1 or TRBD2 (6 bases each). In germline, CDR1 is SNHLY, CDR2 FYNNEI. The CDR3 contains 11 residues. V was trimmed by 10 bases and J by 7 bases, leaving 14 bases between them. The CDR3 DNA reads as TGTGCCACCGGGGGCGCGAGGGAGCAGTACTTC. This codes for CATGGAREQYF.

This clonotype was seen only a few times. The J gene is TRBJ2-3, the V gene TRBV29-1; no reliable D call. Trimming removed 4 bases at V and 0 bases at J, with 5 bases between. The CDR3 is 12 residues long. The germline gives CDR1 SQVTM, CDR2 ANQGSEA. CDR3 residues: CSVVASTDTQYF. The CDR3 DNA reads TGCAGCGTTGTTGCTAGCACAGATACGCAGTATTTT.

This clonotype was seen a handful of times. This chain joins TRBV5-1 and TRBJ2-5; D remains unclear. Trimming took off 0 bases at V and 0 bases at J, with 9 bases between the two ends. Germline-derived CDR1 and CDR2 are SGHRS and YFSETQ. CDR3 length equals 15 residues. CDR3 in DNA: TGCGCCAGCAGCTTGGTAGGATCGTACCAAGAGACCCAGTACTTC. This translates into CASSLVGSYQETQYF.

This clonotype was seen a handful of times. The gene calls are TRBV4-2 and TRBJ2-1; 15 nucleotides agree with TRBD2. The CDR3 runs 16 residues. Germline trimming cut 1 base from V and 8 bases from J; bases unmatched to any gene: 3. The germline gives CDR1 LGHNA, CDR2 YNFKEQ. The CDR3 here is CASSQGTSGRVDEQFF. As DNA, the CDR3 is TGTGCCAGCAGCCAAGGGACTAGCGGGAGGGTGGATGAGCAGTTCTTC.

Many counts were recorded for this clonotype. The genes are TRBV11-1 and TRBJ2-1; TRBD1 matches 7 bases. Germline V CDR1 and CDR2: SGHAT, FQDESV (reference sequence). This CDR3 is built from 15 residues. V gave up 0 bases and J gave up 9 bases; unmatched junction bases: 8. CDR3 sequence reads: CASSLAPDRDSEQFF. CDR3 nucleotides: TGTGCCAGCAGCTTAGCGCCAGACAGGGATAGTGAGCAGTTCTTC.

This clonotype was counted many times. The rearrangement links TRBV19 to TRBJ2-5; D remains ambiguous. This CDR3 has 12 amino acids. CDR1 is LNHDA and CDR2 is SQIVND in the germline V gene (reference sequence). Trimming took 6 bases from V and 5 from J, leaving 10 bases between them. CDR3 nucleotide sequence: TGTGCCAGTAGACAGTCCGGGGAGACCCAGTACTTC. This gives the protein CASRQSGETQYF.

This clonotype has only a few counts. The chain joins TRBV28 to TRBJ2-7; D assignment may be TRBD1 or TRBD2 (5 bases each). Trimming left V 5 bases short and J 1 base short, with 9 bases between. The CDR3 consists of 13 residues. CDR1 and CDR2 from the germline V gene are MDHEN and SYDVKM. The CDR3 coding sequence is TGTGCCAGCAGTATGGGACGATCCTACGAGCAGTACTTC. Protein product: CASSMGRSYEQYF.

In its sample, this clonotype was seen a few times. The chain employs TRBV15 and TRBJ2-5; TRBD2 aligns across 10 bases. Germline CDR1 and CDR2: LNHNV and YYDKDF (reference sequence). This CDR3 region has 16 residues. V lost 1 base to trimming and J lost 1 base; unmatched junction nucleotides: 3. The CDR3, as DNA: TGTGCCACCAGCAGAGTGGCTAGCGGGGGCCAAGAGACCCAGTACTTC. This gives the protein CATSRVASGGQETQYF. Drawing the rest from reference TRBV15 and TRBJ2-5, the complete variable domain is DAMVIQNPRYQVTQFGKPVTLSCSQTLNHNVMYWYQQKSSQAPKLLFHYYDKDFNNEADTPDNFQSRRPNTSFCFLDIRSPGLGDTAMYLCATSRVASGGQETQYFGPGTRLLVL.

This clonotype was counted a few times. The rearrangement uses TRBV27 and TRBJ2-2; weak D call: TRBD1 (6 bases). Trimming removed 6 bases at V and 7 bases at J, with 12 bases between. Germline CDR1 is MNHEY and CDR2 is SMNVEV (reference sequence). The CDR3 has 13 residues. The CDR3 sequence: CASRLQGFGELFF. In nucleotides, the CDR3 is TGTGCCAGCAGGCTACAGGGTTTCGGGGAGCTGTTTTTT.

This clonotype appeared a few times. The J gene is TRBJ2-2, the V gene TRBV6-1; possibly TRBD2 for D (6 bases). This CDR3 has 17 residues. Trimming took off 6 bases at V and 4 bases at J, with 21 bases between the two ends. The germline V gene encodes CDR1 MNHNS and CDR2 SASEGT. CDR3 DNA sequence: TGTGCCAGCAGGGGAGAGGAGGGCCTCCCAGGCACCGGGGAGCTGTTTTTT. Translating it yields CASRGEEGLPGTGELFF.

A few counts support this clonotype. V gene TRBV28 combines with J gene TRBJ2-2; no definite D call. CDR3 length: 13 amino acids. CDR1 and CDR2 from the germline V gene are MDHEN and SYDVKM. V was pared by 6 bases and J by 5 bases, with 10 bases between. CDR3 loop: CASSYTETGELFF. CDR3 nucleotides: TGTGCCAGCAGCTATACAGAGACCGGGGAGCTGTTTTTT.

A note on this clonotype: This may be a read error, as it is one base from a much larger clone. This rearrangement joins TRBV7-8 to TRBJ2-1, with 7 bases matching TRBD1. CDR3 length: 13 amino acids. Per the germline V gene, CDR1 is SGHVS and CDR2 is FQNEAQ. The V and J ends lost 5 bases and 10 bases, in that order; junction bases with no gene match: 8. CDR3 region: CASSPGQPEEQFF. The CDR3, as DNA: TGTGCCAGCAGCCCGGGACAGCCTGAGGAGCAGTTCTTC.

The chain employs TRBV20-1 and TRBJ2-5; 9 bases are shared with TRBD1. With V trimmed by 5 bases and J by 5 bases, 6 bases remained unmatched. The V gene's germline CDR1 is DFQATT and CDR2 SNEGSKA (reference sequence). The CDR3 totals 13 residues. The CDR3 nucleotides are TGCAGTGCTGCTACAGGGGGCGTGGAGACCCAGTACTTC. Amino acid sequence: CSAATGGVETQYF.

This clonotype has only a few counts. V usage is TRBV28 and J usage is TRBJ1-2; a weak D match, TRBD1 (5 bases). Per the germline V gene, CDR1 is MDHEN and CDR2 is SYDVKM. The V and J ends lost 2 bases and 7 bases respectively, with 17 bases between them. The CDR3 runs 15 residues. CDR3 region: CASSLVGTLSSGYTF. The CDR3, as DNA: TGTGCCAGCAGTTTAGTAGGGACCCTATCTTCTGGCTACACCTTC.